This paragraph reports one T cell receptor beta chain. The antigen remains unidentified. Sequencing was preceded by expansion of antigen-specific CD4+ T cells with viral peptide pools in the ViraFEST assay. At the end of 9 to 11 days of culture, CD4+ T cells were isolated. By PCR, the person was confirmed to have had SARS-CoV-2 infection between March and December 2020. Either the mRNA-1273 or the BNT162b2 vaccine was given to participants as two doses. Supplemented with 8.5 to 10 IU/ml IL-2 and roughly 10 ug/ml peptides, under 2.5 million PBMC per well were kept in culture. This CDR3 is 15 amino acids long. The V segment lost 1 base and the J segment 4 bases; nucleotides outside the gene matches: 4. Germline V gene data show CDR1 as KGHSH and CDR2 as LQKENI. The data stem from a study of vaccination effects on CD4 cells after COVID-19. Measured with immunoSEQ multiplex PCR; TCRdb has only the in-frame clones, and not every one. The sample holds 14,000 or so clones; 80% are singletons and the top ten take about a sixth.

Study-level findings and limits: The study found that post-vaccine spike-reactive clones in convalescents were mainly new vaccine-induced clones.

This specimen was CD4+ T cells from PBMCs cultured with SARS-CoV-2 spike peptides, taken after COVID-19 vaccination. The source of this sequence is a human donor who had a prior SARS-CoV-2 infection. The rearrangement links TRBV18 to TRBJ2-5; TRBD1 aligns across 9 bases. The DNA for the CDR3 is TGTGCCAGCTCACCACGGACAGGGGTCAGAGAGACCCAGTACTTC. It is translated as CASSPRTGVRETQYF.